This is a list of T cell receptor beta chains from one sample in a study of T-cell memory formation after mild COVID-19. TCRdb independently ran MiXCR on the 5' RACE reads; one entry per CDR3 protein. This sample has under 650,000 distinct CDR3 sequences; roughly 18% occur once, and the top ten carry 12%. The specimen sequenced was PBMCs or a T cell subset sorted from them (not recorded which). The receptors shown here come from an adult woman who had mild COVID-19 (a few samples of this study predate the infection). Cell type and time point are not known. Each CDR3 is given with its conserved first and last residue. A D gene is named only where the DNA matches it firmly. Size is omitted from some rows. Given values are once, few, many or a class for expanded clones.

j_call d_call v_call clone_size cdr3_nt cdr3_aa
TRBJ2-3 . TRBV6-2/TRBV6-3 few TGTGCCAGCGCCCCAGCCCCAGATACGCAGTATTTT CASAPAPDTQYF
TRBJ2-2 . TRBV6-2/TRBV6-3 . TGTGCCAGCAGCCGACTTGACAGTGCCACCGGGGAGCTGTTTTTT CASSRLDSATGELFF
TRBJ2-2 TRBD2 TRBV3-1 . TGTGCCAGCAGCCGGGGTAGCGGGAGACGAACCGGGGAGCTGTTTTTT CASSRGSGRRTGELFF
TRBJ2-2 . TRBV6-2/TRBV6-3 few TGTGCCAGCAGCCCCTGGGAGGTCATCACCGGGGAGCTGTTTTTT CASSPWEVITGELFF
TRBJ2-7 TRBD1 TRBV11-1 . TGTGCCAGCAGCTTGCCTCGGACAGGGAACTACGAGCAGTACTTC CASSLPRTGNYEQYF
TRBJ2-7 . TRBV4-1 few TGCGCCAGCAGCCAGGACCATAAAGGCTCCTACGAGCAGTACTTC CASSQDHKGSYEQYF
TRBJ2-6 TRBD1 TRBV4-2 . TGTGCCAGCAGCCAAGACAGGACAGGGGCCCCTAGTGGGGCCAACGTCCTGACTTTC CASSQDRTGAPSGANVLTF
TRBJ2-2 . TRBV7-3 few TGTGCCAGCAGCTTAGTCCCCTTAACGGGGACCGGGGAGCTGTTTTTT CASSLVPLTGTGELFF
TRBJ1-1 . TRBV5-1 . TGCGCCAGCAGGGAGGGACCGAACACTGAAGCTTTCTTT CASREGPNTEAFF
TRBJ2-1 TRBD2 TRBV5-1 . TGCGCCAGCAGCTTGGGACAGGCGGGAGGGGAGCAGTTCTTC CASSLGQAGGEQFF
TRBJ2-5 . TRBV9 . TGTGCCAGCAGCGTAGGGACGGAGGCCGAGACCCAGTACTTC CASSVGTEAETQYF
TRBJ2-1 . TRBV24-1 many TGTGCCACCAGTGACCCCGACAGGGAGGCGAGTGAGCAGTTCTTC CATSDPDREASEQFF
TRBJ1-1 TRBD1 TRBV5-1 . TGCGCCAGCAGCGAAACAGGGGCCAGGACTGAAGCTTTCTTT CASSETGARTEAFF
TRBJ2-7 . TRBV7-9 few TGTGCCAGCAGCGACGGAGCTCCCTACGAGCAGTACTTC CASSDGAPYEQYF
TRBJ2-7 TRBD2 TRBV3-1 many TGTGCCAGCAGCCGGGAGGGCCTATCCTACGAGCAGTACTTC CASSREGLSYEQYF
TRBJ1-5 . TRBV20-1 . TGCAGTGCCGTACGTGGCCCGAACAAGAATCAGCCCCAGCATTTT CSAVRGPNKNQPQHF
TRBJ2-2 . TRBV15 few TGTGCCACCAGCAGAGAATTCATTCCGAACACCGGGGAGCTGTTTTTT CATSREFIPNTGELFF
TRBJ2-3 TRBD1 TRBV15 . TGTGCCACCAGGGACAGGGTAGATACGCAGTATTTT CATRDRVDTQYF
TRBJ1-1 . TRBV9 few TGTGCCAGCAGCCTTGACGTGGGGGGGACTGAAGCTTTCTTT CASSLDVGGTEAFF
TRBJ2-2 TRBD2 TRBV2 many TGTGCCAGCAGGGGAAGCGGGGGGCCCTCCCGGGAGCTGTTTTTT CASRGSGGPSRELFF
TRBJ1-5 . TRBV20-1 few TGCAGTGCTAGAGAGAACACATTCAATCAGCCCCAGCATTTT CSARENTFNQPQHF
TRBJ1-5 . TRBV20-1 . TGCAGTGCTCAAGCTGCGGGACTCCCCAATCAGCCCCAGCATTTT CSAQAAGLPNQPQHF
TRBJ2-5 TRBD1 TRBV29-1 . TGCAGCGTTGATAGGGCGGCAAGGGGGCCTTTGGGAGAGACCCAGTACTTC CSVDRAARGPLGETQYF
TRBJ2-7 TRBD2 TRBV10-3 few TGTGCCATCAGTGAGACTAGCGGACGGACCTCCTACGAGCAGTACTTC CAISETSGRTSYEQYF
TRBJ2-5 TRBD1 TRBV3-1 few TGTGCCAGCAGCGAGACGACAGGGGCGAAAGAGACCCAGTACTTC CASSETTGAKETQYF
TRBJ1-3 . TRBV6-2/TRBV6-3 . TGTGCCGGGAAAAGAATCGGCTCTGGAAACACCATATATTTT CAGKRIGSGNTIYF